The text below deals with one TCR beta chain. What it recognizes is unknown. The sample originates from a study of Ad26.COV2.S vaccination and SARS-CoV-2 variants. About the research overall: The COV1001 Ad26.COV2.S trial arm included the donor. Intramuscular Ad26.COV2.S at 5x10^10 or 1x10^11 viral particles.

As to treatment: 15 to 20 received Ad26.COV2.S at low or high dose, single or two shots; several received placebo; per-sample allocation not given. Day 63 after the first injection of vaccine or placebo was the sampling time. A Boston donor was an adult aged 18-55 years. CDR3 length equals 15 residues. Germline values: CDR1 MNHNY, CDR2 SVGAGI (reference sequence). J was trimmed by 6 bases and V by 3 bases; bases with no gene match: 8. General study results and limits: Similar non-spike TCR breadth was seen in vaccine and placebo recipients.

Generated by immunoSEQ multiplex PCR, the TCRdb table keeps only in-frame clones and is missing some. Of fewer than 400,000 clones listed, approximately 87% are singletons. This sample comprised peripheral blood, obtained in a trial of Ad26.COV2.S vaccine versus placebo. The V gene is TRBV6-6, the J gene TRBJ1-2; 9 bases fit TRBD1. This TCR was sampled from a person between 18 and 60 years old who received the Ad26.COV2.S COVID-19 vaccine or a placebo. The CDR3 DNA reads TGTGCCAGCAGTTATTCCGACAGGGGGAGTGATGGCTACACCTTC. Translated, it gives CASSYSDRGSDGYTF.